Ten or more counts support the clone carrying this T cell receptor beta chain. No antigen is known for it. This sample stems from a study of T cells in Graves' hyperthyroidism and ophthalmopathy. Study findings and constraints: Ophthalmopathy onset followed model prediction by a median approximately 6.2 months. Peripheral blood also featured most of the thyroid clonotypes expanded above 0.001.

Uncontrolled infection, other autoimmune disease, pregnancy or lactation disqualified patients from enrolment. Blood was obtained at the first hyperthyroidism diagnosis, which preceded any ophthalmopathy symptoms. With 4 bases removed from V and 6 bases from J, the gap between germline ends came to 10 bases. The CDR3 is made up of 12 amino acids. Germline CDR1 and CDR2: MDHEN and SYDVKM. Regions amplified from RNA transcripts were the TCR beta CDR3 regions. The primer set for the first-round RT-PCR of the TCR CDR3 was HTBI. MiXCR was run by TCRdb on the multiplex PCR reads, yielding one entry per CDR3 protein. The table has 130,000 or so distinct CDR3 sequences, approximately 24% seen once.

The sample consisted of blood. The clonotype was recovered from a woman in her forties or fifties with Graves' hyperthyroidism that later progressed to Graves' ophthalmopathy. V gene TRBV28 combines with J gene TRBJ2-7; D remains unclear. CDR3 region: CASSSSFPEQYF. For the CDR3, the DNA is TGTGCCAGCAGTTCCTCCTTTCCCGAGCAGTACTTC.